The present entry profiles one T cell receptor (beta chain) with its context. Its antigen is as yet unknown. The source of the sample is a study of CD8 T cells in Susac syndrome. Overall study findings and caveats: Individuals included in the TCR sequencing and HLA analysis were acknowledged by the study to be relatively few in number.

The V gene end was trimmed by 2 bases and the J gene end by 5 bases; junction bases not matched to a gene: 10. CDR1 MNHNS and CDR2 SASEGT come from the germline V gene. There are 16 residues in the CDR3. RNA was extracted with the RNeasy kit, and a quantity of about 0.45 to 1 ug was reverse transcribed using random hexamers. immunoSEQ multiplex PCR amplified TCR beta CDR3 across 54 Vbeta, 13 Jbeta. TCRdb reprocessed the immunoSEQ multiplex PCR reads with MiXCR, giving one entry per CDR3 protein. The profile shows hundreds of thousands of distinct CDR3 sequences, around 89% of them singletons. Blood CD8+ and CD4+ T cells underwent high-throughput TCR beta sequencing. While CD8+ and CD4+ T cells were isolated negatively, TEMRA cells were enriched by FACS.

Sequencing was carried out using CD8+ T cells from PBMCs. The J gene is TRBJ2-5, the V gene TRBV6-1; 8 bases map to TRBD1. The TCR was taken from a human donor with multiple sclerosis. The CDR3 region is CASSELGSGGLETQYF. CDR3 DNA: TGTGCCAGCAGTGAATTGGGGTCAGGGGGCTTGGAGACCCAGTACTTC.